The 22 T cell receptor beta chains given below trace back to one sample, sequenced in a study of cytomegalovirus exposure and HLA in healthy donors (TCRdb year 2017). Library prep was done by the immunoSEQ multiplex PCR assay. A mixture of 60 forward primers for TCR Vbeta segments and 13 reverse primers for TCR Jbeta segments was used in the multiplex PCR. TCRdb stores this immuneACCESS table with in-frame sequences only. Part of the clones is absent; in the studies checked, under half of the shortfall reflects unresolved V genes, and no reason is known for the rest. The sample data list more than 150,000 clones, and around three quarters of these were observed just once. The ten biggest clones cover 2% to 2.5% of the sample. Sequenced material: PBMCs. Receptors originate from a young woman in good health and CMV-seropositive.

V and J are TRBV9 and TRBJ1-2, with D perhaps matching TRBD1 (6 bases). The CDR3 has 13 amino acids. Germline CDR1 is SGDLS and CDR2 is YYNGEE. Trimming shortened V by 3 bases and J by 7 bases, and 13 bases separated the two germline ends. The CDR3 nucleotides read TGTGCCAGCAGCGAGGGGGGGATCGGTGGCTACACCTTC. It specifies CASSEGGIGGYTF. Full variable domain (rest looked up from reference TRBV9 and TRBJ1-2): DSGVTQTPKHLITATGQRVTLRCSPRSGDLSVYWYQQSLDQGLQFLIQYYNGEERAKGNILERFSAQQFPDLHSELNLSSLELGDSALYFCASSEGGIGGYTFGSGTRLTVV.

The chain links TRBV7-6 to TRBJ2-2, with a tentative D call TRBD1 (5 bases). Per germline, CDR1 SGHVS and CDR2 FNYEAQ. The V gene lost 1 base and the J gene lost 3 bases, with 9 bases spanning the gap. This CDR3 is 15 amino acids long. The CDR3 is CASSLGTIYTGELFF. The CDR3 coding sequence is TGTGCCAGCAGCTTAGGGACAATCTACACCGGGGAGCTGTTTTTT.

This clone has just one count. The chain employs TRBV7-2 and TRBJ2-3, with TRBD2 identical over 7 bases. The CDR3 spans 15 residues. Germline assignment: CDR1 SGHTA and CDR2 FQGNSA. The V and J ends lost 5 bases and 3 bases, in that order; junction bases with no gene match: 8. This CDR3 is CASSTRLAGTDTQYF. As DNA, the CDR3 is TGTGCCAGCAGCACCCGACTAGCAGGTACAGATACGCAGTATTTT.

V usage is TRBV29-1 and J usage is TRBJ2-1; perhaps TRBD1 as D (6 bases). The germline CDR1 and CDR2 sequences are SQVTM and ANQGSEA. The CDR3 runs 10 residues. Trimming stripped 6 bases from V and 8 bases from J, with 8 bases between. The CDR3 region is CSVTGYEQFF. DNA for the CDR3: TGCAGCGTAACAGGGTATGAGCAGTTCTTC.

The CDR3 DNA reads as TGTGCCTTAATGCGGGGGCCCCACACAGATACGCAGTATTTT. Its translation: CALMRGPHTDTQYF. The chain employs TRBV30 and TRBJ2-3, with a tentative D call TRBD2 (7 bases). The CDR3 extends over 14 amino acids. Looked up from germline, CDR1 is GTSNPN and CDR2 is SVGIG (reference sequence). Trimming shortened V by 7 bases and J by 2 bases, and 16 bases separated the two germline ends.

A word on this clone: One end of the junction fails to match germline, which may point to a read error. V and J are TRBV18 and TRBJ1-4, with D possibly matching TRBD1 (6 bases). Germline CDR1 and CDR2: KGHSH and LQKENI. The CDR3 contains 14 residues. The DNA for the CDR3 is TGTACCAGCTCGCCAGGGGCTACTAATGAAAAACTGTTTTTT. Residues: CTSSPGATNEKLFF.

The chain links TRBV6-4 to TRBJ2-2; no reliable D call. V lost 2 bases and J 0 bases, leaving 13 bases between the germline ends. Germline values: CDR1 MRHNA, CDR2 SNTAGT. This CDR3 is built from 17 residues. For the CDR3, the DNA is TGTGCCAGCAGTGACCCGGGTCGCAGCGCGAACACCGGGGAGCTGTTTTTT. Amino acids: CASSDPGRSANTGELFF.

V and J are TRBV7-3 and TRBJ2-2; TRBD2 might be the D (6 bases). CDR1 is SGHTA and CDR2 is FQGTGA in the germline V gene. Trimming took off 2 bases at V and 2 bases at J, with 12 bases between the two ends. The CDR3 runs 16 residues. As DNA, the CDR3 is TGTGCCAGCAGCTTATGGGCGGGGACCAACACCGGGGAGCTGTTTTTT. Amino acids: CASSLWAGTNTGELFF.

The chain joins TRBV27 to TRBJ1-6, with D perhaps matching TRBD1 (5 bases). The V end lost 2 bases, the J end lost 7 bases, and 12 bases lay between the germline ends. Germline assignment: CDR1 MNHEY and CDR2 SMNVEV (reference sequence). CDR3 length equals 15 residues. CDR3 coding DNA: TGTGCCAGCAGTTTAGGCAGGGCAAAAAATTCACCCCTCCACTTT. Protein sequence: CASSLGRAKNSPLHF.

The chain combines TRBV18 with TRBJ2-6; D might be TRBD2 (5 bases). The germline V gene has CDR1 KGHSH and CDR2 LQKENI. The V end was cut by 6 bases, the J end by 1 base, with 7 bases between. CDR3 length: 14 amino acids. As DNA, the CDR3 is TGTGCCAGCTCCACTAGATCTGGGGCCAACGTCCTGACTTTC. Amino acids: CASSTRSGANVLTF.

This chain joins TRBV11-1 and TRBJ2-1, with TRBD1 matching over 7 bases. Unmatched junction bases numbered 1, after V lost 1 base and J lost 7 bases. The CDR3 length is 13 residues. Germline CDR1 SGHAT, CDR2 FQDESV (reference sequence). The CDR3 sequence is CASSLDRGNEQFF. The CDR3 DNA is TGTGCCAGCAGCTTAGACAGGGGAAATGAGCAGTTCTTC.

This sequence joins TRBV6-6 and TRBJ2-7, with 9 positions matching TRBD1. V shed 6 bases, J shed 5 bases, and the junction held 5 bases outside the gene matches. CDR1 and CDR2 from the germline V gene are MNHNY and SVGAGI (reference sequence). The CDR3 totals 13 residues. In DNA form, the CDR3 reads TGTGCCAGCAGGGGGAGGACAGGGGACGAGCAGTACTTC. Translating it yields CASRGRTGDEQYF.

This clone was detected only once. J is TRBJ1-5 and V is TRBV27, with D perhaps TRBD1 (5 bases). This CDR3 has 16 amino acids. V was clipped by 0 bases and J by 2 bases, with 11 bases between them. Germline CDR1 and CDR2: MNHEY and SMNVEV (reference sequence). This CDR3 reads CASSLSGENGNQPQHF. The CDR3 DNA follows: TGTGCCAGCAGTTTATCAGGGGAAAATGGCAATCAGCCCCAGCATTTT.

The gene calls are TRBV30 and TRBJ1-2, with D tentatively TRBD1 (6 bases). There are 12 residues in the CDR3. Germline CDR1 GTSNPN, CDR2 SVGIG (reference sequence). V shed 3 bases and J shed 5 bases, with 10 bases lying between them. The CDR3 DNA sequence: TGTGCCTGGAGGGATCAGGGGTATGGCTACACCTTC. Translation gives CAWRDQGYGYTF.

The table lists this clone with a few counts. This chain links TRBV28 with TRBJ1-2; D perhaps matches TRBD1 (6 bases). Per the germline V gene, CDR1 is MDHEN and CDR2 is SYDVKM. V lost 7 bases and J 3 bases, leaving 33 bases between the germline ends. CDR3 length: 20 amino acids. In nucleotides, the CDR3 is TGTGCCAGCACCTTACAGGGATCCTATGGGTTAAGTAAGGAAGACTATGGCTACACCTTC. The encoded protein is CASTLQGSYGLSKEDYGYTF.

This chain uses TRBV6-5 with TRBJ1-4; D uncertain. Looked up from germline, CDR1 is MNHEY and CDR2 is SVGAGI. CDR3 length equals 14 residues. V was trimmed by 2 bases and J by 4 bases, leaving 8 bases between them. The CDR3 loop reads CASSYGGSNEKLFF. The DNA for the CDR3 is TGTGCCAGCAGTTACGGAGGGAGTAATGAAAAACTGTTTTTT.

The V call is TRBV27, the J call TRBJ2-7; TRBD2 aligns across 7 bases. Germline V gene lookup returns CDR1 MNHEY and CDR2 SMNVEV (reference sequence). Trimming at V came to 6 bases and at J to 5 bases, leaving 10 bases not matched to a gene. CDR3 length: 14 residues. The CDR3 is CASSIERGRDEQYF. In nucleotides, the CDR3 is TGTGCCAGCAGCATCGAGCGGGGAAGGGACGAGCAGTACTTC.

The sample holds one count of this clone. The V and J genes are TRBV6-5 and TRBJ2-7; TRBD1 agrees at 11 bases. The CDR3 is made up of 14 amino acids. Losses at the gene ends were 5 bases for V and 2 bases for J; bases not matched to a gene: 2. CDR1 is MNHEY, CDR2 SVGAGI, per germline. The DNA for the CDR3 is TGTGCCAGCAGTGGACAGGGGGCACCCTACGAGCAGTACTTC. It yields the protein CASSGQGAPYEQYF.

The CDR3 spells CASSRDRGLEEQYF. The CDR3 DNA is TGCGCCAGCAGCCGGGACAGGGGGCTGGAAGAGCAGTACTTC. This chain uses TRBV5-1 with TRBJ2-7; TRBD1 agrees at 12 bases. V gave up 4 bases and J gave up 7 bases; unmatched junction bases: 6. The CDR3 totals 14 residues. In germline, CDR1 is SGHRS, CDR2 YFSETQ.

V is TRBV6-5 and J is TRBJ2-1; 11 nucleotides line up with TRBD1. The V gene end was trimmed by 4 bases and the J gene end by 7 bases; junction bases not matched to a gene: 3. Germline CDR1 and CDR2: MNHEY and SVGAGI. The CDR3 spans 14 residues. CDR3 sequence reads: CASSSDRGRNEQFF. CDR3 coding DNA: TGTGCCAGCAGTTCGGACAGGGGGCGAAATGAGCAGTTCTTC.

The chain carries TRBV7-9 and TRBJ2-6; TRBD2 is a possible D gene (7 bases). Germline V CDR1 and CDR2: SEHNR, FQNEAQ (reference sequence). V was cut by 1 base and J by 2 bases, with 9 bases left in between. This CDR3 is built from 16 residues. The CDR3 DNA reads as TGTGCCAGCAGCTTAGGCGGGGGCGCTGGGGCCAACGTCCTGACTTTC. Translating gives CASSLGGGAGANVLTF.

This sequence joins TRBV7-2 and TRBJ2-5; 10 nucleotides align to TRBD2. V dropped 0 bases and J dropped 6; count of bases not matched to a gene: 7. The CDR3 loop spans 16 amino acids. CDR1 SGHTA and CDR2 FQGNSA come from the germline V gene. CDR3 sequence reads: CASSLASRLAGQTQYF. CDR3 sequence (DNA): TGTGCCAGCAGCTTAGCATCGCGACTAGCGGGCCAGACCCAGTACTTC.